Here is one T cell receptor beta chain with its context. The antigen remains undetermined. A read error may account for a junction end that differs from germline. The data derive from a study of blood T cells in healthy people across ages. Findings of the study overall: Estimated diversity across one million T cells was deemed an underestimate.

Germline V lookup: CDR1 LGHDT, CDR2 YNNKEL (reference sequence). CDR3 size: 15 residues. Primed by a sample-barcoded 5' primer and a J-beta primer mix, a second PCR proceeded for about 6 to 11 cycles. The template-switch adaptor was a 5' adaptor with 12 random nucleotides. It tagged each cDNA molecule. One entry per CDR3 protein results from TCRdb running MiXCR on the 5' RACE reads. Here the sample spans 1.5 million to 2 million distinct CDR3 sequences, 30% to 40% being singletons. This sequence joins TRBV3-1 and TRBJ2-3; 11 bases are shared with TRBD2. This sequence was found in a woman under 40 in good health. The specimen was blood. The CDR3 nucleotides read TGCGCCAGCAGTCCGACTAGCGGGACGGGAGGTACGCAGTATTTT. This translates into CASSPTSGTGGTQYF.